Below are 27 T cell receptor beta chains sequenced from a single sample in a study of Graves' ophthalmopathy and Graves' hyperthyroidism. The study amplified TCR beta CDR3 regions using RNA transcripts. Investigators did first-round RT-PCR with HTBI primers, then second-round multiplex PCR. TCRdb processed the multiplex PCR reads anew with MiXCR; each CDR3 protein has one entry. The table lists hundreds of thousands of distinct CDR3 sequences, roughly 41% of them singletons. Material: peripheral blood. The receptors were sampled from an adult man with Graves' ophthalmopathy.

This clonotype was recorded at least ten times. This rearrangement joins TRBV13 to TRBJ2-7, with 7 bases identical to TRBD2. This CDR3 is built from 15 residues. In germline, CDR1 is PRHDT, CDR2 FYEKMQ (reference sequence). V lost 7 bases, J lost 3 bases, and 12 bases stayed unmatched. This chain's CDR3 is CASTRRYGGNYEQYF. The CDR3, as DNA: TGTGCCAGCACCCGTCGGTACGGGGGGAACTACGAGCAGTACTTC.

A few counts support this clonotype. The chain couples TRBV19 to TRBJ1-1; the D gene is possibly TRBD1 (5 bases). Germline V CDR1 and CDR2: LNHDA, SQIVND (reference sequence). The CDR3 has 16 residues. V was pared by 5 bases and J by 0 bases, with 16 bases between. The CDR3 region has the DNA TGTGCCAGTAGTTCACCCAGGACACTTATGAACACTGAAGCTTTCTTT. Its translation is CASSSPRTLMNTEAFF. The complete variable domain, with remaining parts taken from reference TRBV19 and TRBJ1-1, reads DGGITQSPKYLFRKEGQNVTLSCEQNLNHDAMYWYRQDPGQGLRLIYYSQIVNDFQKGDIAEGYSVSREKKESFPLTVTSAQKNPTAFYLCASSSPRTLMNTEAFFGQGTRLTVV.

The V gene is TRBV19, the J gene TRBJ2-7, with TRBD1 as a possible D gene (6 bases). The V gene's germline CDR1 is LNHDA and CDR2 SQIVND (reference sequence). This CDR3 has 13 amino acids. With 6 bases removed from V and 6 bases from J, the gap between germline ends came to 15 bases. The CDR3 DNA reads TGTGCCAGTAGGCACAGGGATCAGGTCGAGCAGTACTTC. This encodes CASRHRDQVEQYF.

This rearrangement joins TRBV25-1 to TRBJ1-6, with unresolved D. The V end was cut by 1 base, the J end by 10 bases, with 11 bases between. Germline lookup yields CDR1 MGHDK and CDR2 SYGVNS. The CDR3 length is 14 residues. The CDR3 loop is CASSESGFESPLHF. For the CDR3, the DNA is TGTGCCAGCAGTGAATCCGGGTTTGAGTCACCCCTCCACTTT. The whole variable domain, remainder taken from reference TRBV25-1 and TRBJ1-6, is EADIYQTPRYLVIGTGKKITLECSQTMGHDKMYWYQQDPGMELHLIHYSYGVNSTEKGDLSSESTVSRIRTEHFPLTLESARPSHTSQYLCASSESGFESPLHFGNGTRLTVT.

This clonotype appeared many times. The J gene is TRBJ2-5, the V gene TRBV5-5; D might be TRBD2 (6 bases). Trimming took off 1 base at V and 4 bases at J, with 11 bases between the two ends. Germline V gene lookup returns CDR1 SGHKS and CDR2 YYEKEE (reference sequence). The CDR3 has 14 amino acids. The chain's CDR3 is CASSLRGLVETQYF. CDR3 nucleotides: TGTGCCAGCAGCTTGAGGGGACTCGTAGAGACCCAGTACTTC.

This clonotype was observed a few times. The gene calls are TRBV20-1 and TRBJ1-5, with 11 bases that match TRBD1. The CDR3 totals 17 residues. V lost 6 bases and J lost 0; bases outside the gene matches: 10. Looked up from germline, CDR1 is DFQATT and CDR2 is SNEGSKA (reference sequence). The CDR3: CSAAPGTGGYSNQPQHF. CDR3 sequence (DNA): TGCAGTGCAGCTCCCGGGACAGGGGGATATAGCAATCAGCCCCAGCATTTT.

The J gene is TRBJ2-1, the V gene TRBV20-1; 7 nucleotides line up with TRBD2. Trimming took 6 bases from V and 4 from J; bases not matched to a gene: 9. Germline-derived CDR1 and CDR2 are DFQATT and SNEGSKA (reference sequence). The CDR3 length is 14 residues. The CDR3 DNA sequence: TGCAGTGCCCCTGGGACTAACCGGTACAATGAGCAGTTCTTC. Translated, it gives CSAPGTNRYNEQFF.

The chain is built from TRBV29-1 and TRBJ2-5; TRBD1 aligns across 8 bases. The junction had 5 bases not matched to a gene; V was cut back by 5 bases and J by 3 bases. The length of the CDR3 is 13 residues. Germline lookup yields CDR1 SQVTM and CDR2 ANQGSEA. CDR3: CSVLRTGKETQYF. CDR3 nucleotides: TGCAGCGTTTTAAGGACAGGGAAAGAGACCCAGTACTTC.

A word on this clonotype: One base away lies a much larger clone, so this may be a sequencing read error. The chain employs TRBV20-1 and TRBJ2-7; 10 bases are a match to TRBD1. This CDR3 contains 14 residues. V lost 5 bases and J lost 1; bases outside the gene matches: 5. The germline CDR1 and CDR2 sequences are DFQATT and SNEGSKA (reference sequence). The CDR3 reads CSAEAGQGSYEQYF. CDR3 sequence (DNA): TGCAGTGCTGAAGCGGGACAGGGGTCCTACGAGCAGTACTTC.

The rearrangement links TRBV4-1 to TRBJ1-5; D is possibly TRBD1 (5 bases). V shed 0 bases and J shed 8 bases, with 14 bases lying between them. The CDR3 has 15 residues. Germline CDR1 MGHRA, CDR2 YSYEKL. CDR3 amino acids: CASSQERGAKEPQHF. CDR3 in DNA: TGCGCCAGCAGCCAAGAAAGGGGAGCAAAAGAGCCCCAGCATTTT.

Only a few counts were recorded for this clonotype. The chain carries TRBV20-1 and TRBJ2-7; 8 nucleotides align to TRBD2. This CDR3 is built from 14 residues. In germline, CDR1 is DFQATT, CDR2 SNEGSKA (reference sequence). Losses at the gene ends were 5 bases for V and 4 bases for J; bases not matched to a gene: 10. In nucleotides, the CDR3 is TGCAGTGCTGTCCCGAGCGGGGGTGGATACGAGCAGTACTTC. Protein: CSAVPSGGGYEQYF.

This clonotype came up many times. V usage is TRBV7-3 and J usage is TRBJ2-2; 11 positions match TRBD2. This CDR3 has 15 residues. Germline V gene data show CDR1 as SGHTA and CDR2 as FQGTGA. With V trimmed by 5 bases and J by 7 bases, 6 bases remained unmatched. The CDR3 DNA follows: TGTGCCAGCAGCCCTAGCGGGGGGCTCGGCGGGGAGCTGTTTTTT. This gives the protein CASSPSGGLGGELFF.

This clonotype has at least ten counts. The chain couples TRBV29-1 to TRBJ1-1; 7 bases are a match to TRBD1. The CDR3 contains 12 residues. Germline trimming cut 4 bases from V and 4 bases from J; bases unmatched to any gene: 3. Germline lookup yields CDR1 SQVTM and CDR2 ANQGSEA. DNA for the CDR3: TGCAGCGTTGTTCCAGGGGGCACTGAAGCTTTCTTT. It codes for CSVVPGGTEAFF. Looking up the rest from reference TRBV29-1 and TRBJ1-1 gives the full variable domain: SAVISQKPSRDICQRGTSLTIQCQVDSQVTMMFWYRQQPGQSLTLIATANQGSEATYESGFVIDKFPISRPNLTFSTLTVSNMSPEDSSIYLCSVVPGGTEAFFGQGTRLTVV.

The rearrangement links TRBV11-2 to TRBJ1-1; D gene uncertain. CDR1 SGHAT and CDR2 FQNNGV come from the germline V gene. V shed 11 bases and J shed 1 base, with 14 bases lying between them. The CDR3 is 13 residues long. This CDR3 reads CARPLHENTEAFF. CDR3 sequence (DNA): TGTGCCCGGCCCCTTCATGAGAACACTGAAGCTTTCTTT.

The V gene is TRBV29-1, the J gene TRBJ2-6, with D hard to call. This CDR3 is built from 13 residues. Germline V gives CDR1 SQVTM, CDR2 ANQGSEA. V gave up 8 bases and J gave up 3 bases, with 11 bases separating them. CDR3 protein: CSLVRGGANVLTF. The DNA for the CDR3 is TGCAGCTTAGTTAGAGGTGGGGCCAACGTCCTGACTTTC.

This clonotype occurred many times. The genes are TRBV12-3 or TRBV12-4 and TRBJ1-6; weak D call: TRBD1 (5 bases). The ends were cut back, 3 bases at V and 10 bases at J, with 16 bases in the middle. This CDR3 comprises 15 residues. The CDR3 DNA reads TGTGCCAGCAGTTTGTTAAGGGGCGGAGAATCACCCCTCCACTTT. This encodes CASSLLRGGESPLHF.

This clonotype was counted at least ten times. The V gene is TRBV7-9, the J gene TRBJ2-7, with TRBD2 matching over 8 bases. Per germline, CDR1 SEHNR and CDR2 FQNEAQ (reference sequence). The CDR3 extends over 14 amino acids. V lost 7 bases, J lost 0 bases, and 5 bases stayed unmatched. CDR3 loop: CASTAGGLSYEQYF. The CDR3 nucleotides read TGTGCCAGCACCGCGGGGGGCCTCTCCTACGAGCAGTACTTC.

The chain is built from TRBV7-9 and TRBJ2-5, with 9 bases lining up with TRBD2. The length of the CDR3 is 12 residues. Germline V gene data show CDR1 as SEHNR and CDR2 as FQNEAQ (reference sequence). With V trimmed by 5 bases and J by 5 bases, 0 bases remained unmatched. DNA for the CDR3: TGTGCCAGCAGCGGGACTAGCGAGACCCAGTACTTC. Protein product: CASSGTSETQYF. Complete variable domain (other parts from reference TRBV7-9 and TRBJ2-5): DTGVSQNPRHKITKRGQNVTFRCDPISEHNRLYWYRQTLGQGPEFLTYFQNEAQLEKSRLLSDRFSAERPKGSFSTLEIQRTEQGDSAMYLCASSGTSETQYFGPGTRLLVL.

This clonotype occurred many times. In nucleotides, the CDR3 is TGTGCCAGCAGTCCCGGGACAGGGGTCGCGGACACCATATATTTT. This encodes CASSPGTGVADTIYF. This chain uses TRBV12-3 or TRBV12-4 with TRBJ1-3, with 10 bases lining up with TRBD1. CDR3 length: 15 residues. V shed 5 bases and J 8 bases; nucleotides not matched to a gene: 9.

Concerning this clonotype: Its ends do not fully match the called genes, so a read error is possible. V gene TRBV7-2 combines with J gene TRBJ2-6; D is perhaps TRBD2 (5 bases). This CDR3 is 14 amino acids long. In germline, CDR1 is SGHTA, CDR2 FQGNSA. The CDR3 loop is CASSFEGRGYTEAF. CDR3 DNA sequence: TGTGCCAGCAGCTTTGAGGGCAGAGGGTACACTGAAGCTTTC. Based on the CDR3 plus reference TRBV7-2 and TRBJ2-6, the full variable domain is GAGVSQSPSNKVTEKGKDVELRCDPISGHTALYWYRQSLGQGLEFLIYFQGNSAPDKSGLPSDRFSAERTGGSVSTLTIQRTQQEDSAVYLCASSFEGRGYTEAFGAGSRLTVL.

This clonotype has ten or more counts. The chain uses TRBV7-6 and TRBJ1-6; perhaps TRBD1 as D (6 bases). The V gene's germline CDR1 is SGHVS and CDR2 FNYEAQ. The CDR3 length is 13 residues. V lost 5 bases, J lost 9 bases, and 11 bases lay in between. CDR3 loop: CASSREGVSPLHF. For the CDR3, the DNA is TGTGCCAGCAGCCGGGAGGGGGTTTCACCCCTCCACTTT. Filled out from reference TRBV7-6 and TRBJ1-6, the complete variable domain reads GAGVSQSPRYKVTKRGQDVALRCDPISGHVSLYWYRQALGQGPEFLTYFNYEAQQDKSGLPNDRFSAERPEGSISTLTIQRTEQRDSAMYRCASSREGVSPLHFGNGTRLTVT.

J is TRBJ2-7 and V is TRBV10-3, with TRBD2 matching 13 bases. The J call may be faulty, since TRBJ2-1 better matches the DNA end. CDR1 is ENHRY and CDR2 is SYGVKD in the germline V gene. CDR3 size: 14 residues. CDR3: CAISGLAGVYEQFF. In DNA, the CDR3 is TGTGCCATCAGCGGACTAGCGGGAGTCTATGAGCAGTTCTTC.

The chain links TRBV9 to TRBJ2-3; 9 nucleotides match TRBD1. Germline CDR1 reads SGDLS; CDR2 reads YYNGEE. V trimming: 3 bases; J trimming: 9 bases; junction bases outside the gene matches: 5. This CDR3 is 13 amino acids long. The CDR3, as DNA: TGTGCCAGCAGCGGCTGGGACAGGGTAACGCAGTATTTT. It is translated as CASSGWDRVTQYF.

In nucleotides, the CDR3 is TGTGCCAGCAGAGATATAAGGGGGGATGAAGCTTTCTTT. It codes for CASRDIRGDEAFF. V and J are TRBV7-6 and TRBJ1-1; a weak D match, TRBD1 (6 bases). CDR1 is SGHVS, CDR2 FNYEAQ, per germline. This CDR3 has 13 residues. With 6 bases removed from V and 7 bases from J, the gap between germline ends came to 15 bases.

This clonotype came up many times. The V call is TRBV5-8, the J call TRBJ1-2; possibly TRBD1 for D (5 bases). V lost 0 bases to trimming and J lost 4 bases, with 7 bases between them. The CDR3 extends over 13 amino acids. Germline CDR1 SGHTS, CDR2 YDEGEE. The CDR3 DNA sequence: TGTGCCAGCAGCTTGGATGGGGCCTATGGCTACACCTTC. Translated: CASSLDGAYGYTF.

This clonotype was counted many times. The chain carries TRBV15 and TRBJ1-1, with 8 nucleotides matching TRBD1. The CDR3 is 14 amino acids. After removal of 5 bases from V and 5 bases from J, the junction contained 7 bases not matched to a gene. CDR1 and CDR2 (germline): LNHNV, YYDKDF (reference sequence). CDR3 DNA sequence: TGTGCCACCAGCGGTGACAGGGGTTGGACTGAAGCTTTCTTT. It specifies CATSGDRGWTEAFF.

The chain combines TRBV10-3 with TRBJ1-5; D unclear. V was cut by 10 bases and J by 6 bases, with 25 bases left in between. The CDR3 extends over 16 amino acids. Per the germline V gene, CDR1 is ENHRY and CDR2 is SYGVKD. The CDR3 region is CATTSSGQSGLQPQHF. The CDR3 region has the DNA TGTGCCACCACCAGCAGTGGTCAAAGTGGCCTTCAGCCCCAGCATTTT.